This T cell receptor (beta chain) was found in a study of radiotherapy plus CTLA-4 blockade in lung cancer (dated by TCRdb to 2016 to 2018). Turning to the overall study: Objective responses occurred in roughly a sixth of enrolled patients, and 25% to 40% achieved disease control.

The study evaluated CTLA-4 blockade (ipilimumab) given together with focal radiation therapy in patients who had chemo-refractory metastatic non-small-cell lung cancer. Results the study describes overall, beyond this receptor: The strongest predictors of response, as reported, were early dynamic changes in blood T cell clones along with a rise in serum interferon-beta after radiation. After treatment with radiotherapy and ipilimumab, TCR clones that came from tumors expanded in the peripheral blood.

V drops 3 bases and J drops 2 bases, leaving 11 bases in between. Reading the germline V gene (reference sequence) gives CDR1 SGHNT and CDR2 YYREEE. Counted from cysteine to phenylalanine, this CDR3 has 14 amino acids. The read is trimmed to its CDR3 DNA, 42 bases read in frame from base 1. Receptor libraries were prepared by the immunoSEQ multiplex PCR assay. In TCRdb, the immuneACCESS table is reduced to in-frame sequences with V and J assigned. These tables do not hold every clone; where another copy was compared, an unresolved V gene accounts for under half, and the others remain unexplained. The sample table shows tens of thousands of clones, and around nine tenths are seen once. Clones ranked in the top ten supply 16% of the sample. With regard to this clone: There is no known antigen for this receptor. Within one base of it there is no much larger clone, and no base qualities were kept.

The source of this sequence is a human donor with non-small cell lung cancer that progressed on radiotherapy plus ipilimumab. The receptor chain draws on TRBV5-4 and TRBJ1-1; the D segment cannot be called with confidence. The material sequenced was peripheral blood, taken from a patient treated with radiotherapy plus ipilimumab. The CDR3 loop reads CASSSNVVNTEAFF. The DNA sequence reads TGTGCCAGCAGCTCTAACGTGGTAAACACTGAAGCTTTCTTT.